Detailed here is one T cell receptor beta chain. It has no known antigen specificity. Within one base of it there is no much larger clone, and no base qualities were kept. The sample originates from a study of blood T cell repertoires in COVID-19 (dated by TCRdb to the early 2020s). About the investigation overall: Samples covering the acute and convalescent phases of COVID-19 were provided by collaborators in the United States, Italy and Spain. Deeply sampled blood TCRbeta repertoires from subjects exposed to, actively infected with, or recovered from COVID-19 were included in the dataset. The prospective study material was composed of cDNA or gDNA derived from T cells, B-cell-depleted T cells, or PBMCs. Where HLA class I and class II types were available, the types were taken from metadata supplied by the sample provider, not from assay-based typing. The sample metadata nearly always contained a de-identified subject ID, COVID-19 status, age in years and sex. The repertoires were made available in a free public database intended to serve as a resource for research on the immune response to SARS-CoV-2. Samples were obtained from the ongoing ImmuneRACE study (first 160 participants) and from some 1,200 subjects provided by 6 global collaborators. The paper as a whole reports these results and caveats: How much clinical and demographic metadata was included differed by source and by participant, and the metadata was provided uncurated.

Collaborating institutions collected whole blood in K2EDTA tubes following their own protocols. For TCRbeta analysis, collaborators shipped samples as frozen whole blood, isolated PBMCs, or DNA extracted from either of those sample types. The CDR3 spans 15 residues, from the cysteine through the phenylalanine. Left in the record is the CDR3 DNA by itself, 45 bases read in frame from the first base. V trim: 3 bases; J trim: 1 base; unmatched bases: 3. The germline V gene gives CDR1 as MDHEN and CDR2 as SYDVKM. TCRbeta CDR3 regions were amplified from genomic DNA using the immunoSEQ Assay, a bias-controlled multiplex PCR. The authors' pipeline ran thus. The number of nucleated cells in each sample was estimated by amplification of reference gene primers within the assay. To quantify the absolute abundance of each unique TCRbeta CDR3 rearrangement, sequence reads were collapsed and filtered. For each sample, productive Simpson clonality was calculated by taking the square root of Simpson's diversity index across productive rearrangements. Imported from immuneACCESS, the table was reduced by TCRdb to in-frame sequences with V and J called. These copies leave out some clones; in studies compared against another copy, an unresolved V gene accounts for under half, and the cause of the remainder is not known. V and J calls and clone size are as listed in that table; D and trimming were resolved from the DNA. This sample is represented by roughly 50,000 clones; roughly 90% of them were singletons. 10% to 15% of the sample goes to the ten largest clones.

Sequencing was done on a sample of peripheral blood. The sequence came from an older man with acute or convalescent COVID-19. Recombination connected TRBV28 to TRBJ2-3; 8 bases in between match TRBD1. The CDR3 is CASSLGGQGTDTQYF. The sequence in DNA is TGTGCCAGCAGTTTGGGGGGACAGGGCACAGATACGCAGTATTTT.